This T cell receptor (beta chain) is from a study of T cells in Graves' hyperthyroidism and ophthalmopathy. These patients, aged 18 to 65, had recently diagnosed hyperthyroidism lasting under 2 months. The CDR3 is 10 amino acids. The ends were cut back, 8 bases at V and 7 bases at J, with 6 bases in the middle. Germline V lookup: CDR1 MDHEN, CDR2 SYDVKM. TCR beta CDR3 regions were amplified from RNA. The TCR CDR3 first-round RT-PCR relied on the HTBI primer set. MiXCR, run by TCRdb on the multiplex PCR reads, gives a single entry per CDR3 protein. Of around 340,000 distinct CDR3 sequences listed, approximately 16% are singletons. This clonotype came up many times.

The V and J genes are TRBV28 and TRBJ2-1; D is ambiguous. The receptor's source is a man aged 25-45 years with Graves' hyperthyroidism. Sample: blood. The CDR3 reads CASGDNEQFF. The CDR3 region has the DNA TGTGCCAGCGGGGATAATGAGCAGTTCTTC. The complete variable domain, with remaining parts taken from reference TRBV28 and TRBJ2-1, reads DVKVTQSSRYLVKRTGEKVFLECVQDMDHENMFWYRQDPGLGLRLIYFSYDVKMKEKGDIPEGYSVSREKKERFSLILESASTNQTSMYLCASGDNEQFFGPGTRLTVL.